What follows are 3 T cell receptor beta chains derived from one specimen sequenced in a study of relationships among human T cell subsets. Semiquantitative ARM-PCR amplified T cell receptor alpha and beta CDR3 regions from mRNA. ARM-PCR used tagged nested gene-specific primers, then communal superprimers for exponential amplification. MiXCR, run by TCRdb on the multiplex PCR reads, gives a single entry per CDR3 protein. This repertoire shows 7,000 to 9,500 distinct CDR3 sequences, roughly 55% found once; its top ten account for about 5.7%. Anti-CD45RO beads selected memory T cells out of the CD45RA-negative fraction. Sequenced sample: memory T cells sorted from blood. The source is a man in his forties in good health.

Written as DNA, the CDR3 is TGCGCCAGCAGCCCGGTACCCAGCGGGAGATCCTACGAGCAGTACTTC. Its translation is CASSPVPSGRSYEQYF. The chain carries TRBV4-1 and TRBJ2-7; 8 bases map to TRBD2. The CDR3 extends over 16 amino acids. The germline V gene encodes CDR1 MGHRA and CDR2 YSYEKL. Trimming at V came to 4 bases and at J to 1 base, leaving 9 bases not matched to a gene.

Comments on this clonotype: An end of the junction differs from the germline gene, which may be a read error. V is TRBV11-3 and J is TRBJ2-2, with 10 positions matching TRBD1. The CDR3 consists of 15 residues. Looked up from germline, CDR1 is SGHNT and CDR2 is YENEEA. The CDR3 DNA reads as TGTGCCAGCAGCTGGCTTGGGACAGGGGACGGGGAGCCGTTTTTT. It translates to CASSWLGTGDGEPFF.

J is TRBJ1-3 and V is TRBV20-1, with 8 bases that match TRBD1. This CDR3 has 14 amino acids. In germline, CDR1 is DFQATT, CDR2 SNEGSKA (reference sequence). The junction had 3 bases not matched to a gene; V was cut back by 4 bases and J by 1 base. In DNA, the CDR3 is TGCAGTGCTACAGGGGGCTCATCTGGAAACACCATATATTTT. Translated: CSATGGSSGNTIYF.